This T cell receptor (beta chain) was identified in a study of identical twins. MiXCR, applied by TCRdb to the 5' RACE reads, yields one record per CDR3 protein. In the table there are around 480,000 distinct CDR3 sequences, about 14% of which are singletons. CDR1 and CDR2 (germline): SGHVS, FNYEAQ. V lost 5 bases, J lost 4 bases, and 18 bases lay in between. This CDR3 comprises 16 residues. In this sample, this clonotype turned up a few times. Its antigen is currently unknown. Study-level results: With monozygotic twins, out-of-frame TCR alpha sharing exceeded what models estimated. The study reached conclusions through statistical analysis that was cross-sectional, not following the same donors. Clonotypes of the beta chain that were abundant in cord blood carried fewer insertions (memory repertoires showed none).

The sample was also reused in another study, on yellow fever vaccine responses in identical twins.

This clonotype was sampled from a young woman in good health. The specimen sequenced was CD4+ T cells sorted from blood. The gene calls are TRBV7-6 and TRBJ2-1, with a tentative D call TRBD1 (7 bases). CDR3 in amino acids: CASSEVPQGTYNEQFF. The DNA for the CDR3 is TGTGCCAGCAGCGAAGTGCCACAGGGGACTTACAATGAGCAGTTCTTC.